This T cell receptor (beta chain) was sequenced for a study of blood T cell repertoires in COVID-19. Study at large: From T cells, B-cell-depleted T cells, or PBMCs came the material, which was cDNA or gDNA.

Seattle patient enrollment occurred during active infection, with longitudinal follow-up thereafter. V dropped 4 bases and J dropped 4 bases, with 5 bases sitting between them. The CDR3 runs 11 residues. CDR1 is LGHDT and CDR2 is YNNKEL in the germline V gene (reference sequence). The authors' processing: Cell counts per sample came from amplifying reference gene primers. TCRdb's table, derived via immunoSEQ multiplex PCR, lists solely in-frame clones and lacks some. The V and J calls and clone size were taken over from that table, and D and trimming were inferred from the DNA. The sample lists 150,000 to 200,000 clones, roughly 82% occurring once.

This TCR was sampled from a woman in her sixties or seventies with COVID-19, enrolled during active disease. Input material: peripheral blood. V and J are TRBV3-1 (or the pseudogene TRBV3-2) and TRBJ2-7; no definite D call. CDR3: CASSLQYEQYF. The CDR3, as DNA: TGTGCCAGCAGCCTACAGTACGAGCAGTACTTC.